This entry describes one T cell receptor (beta chain). This table comes from immunoSEQ multiplex PCR, and its TCRdb copy is limited to in-frame clones, with some not included. The sample records 20,000 or so clones, about 87% being singletons. This sample stems from a study of T cell changes during pregnancy in multiple sclerosis. The CDR3 length is 15 residues. Trimming removed 3 bases from V and 4 bases from J; junction bases left unmatched: 2. The germline V gene has CDR1 MRHNA and CDR2 SNTAGT. The V and J genes are TRBV6-4 and TRBJ2-3, with 12 nucleotides matching TRBD1. The origin of this receptor is a female donor in good health, enrolled as a control in a pregnancy study. The material was CD8+ T cells from peripheral blood mononuclear cells, obtained in the second trimester of pregnancy. CDR3 region: CASSEGTGGADTQYF. The CDR3 nucleotides are TGTGCCAGCAGTGAAGGGACAGGGGGCGCAGATACGCAGTATTTT.